These 27 T cell receptor beta chains were all obtained from the same sample, sequenced in a study of shared clonotypes between healthy human individuals. Clones were sequenced by immunoSEQ multiplex PCR, and TCRdb holds only the in-frame ones, with some missing. The data hold fewer than 2.5 million clones, with approximately 93% observed a single time. The sample was naive CD4+ T cells from PBMCs. The sample's subset: CD45RA+ positively selected. These receptor sequences come from a young man in good health. Some clones in this sample may be carry-over from other donors' samples.

As for this clone: Other DNA variants within this sample encode the same CDR3. The rearrangement uses TRBV9 and TRBJ2-1, with TRBD1 matching 7 bases. J lost 0 bases, V lost 4 bases, and 4 bases had no gene match. CDR3 size: 15 residues. Germline loops: CDR1 SGDLS, CDR2 YYNGEE. CDR3 nucleotides: TGTGCCAGCAGCCCCCAGGGGGACTCCTACAATGAGCAGTTCTTC. Its protein is CASSPQGDSYNEQFF.

This chain connects TRBV6-5 to TRBJ2-7, with no clear D. CDR3 length: 14 residues. Per germline, CDR1 MNHEY and CDR2 SVGAGI. V dropped 6 bases and J dropped 0 bases, with 12 bases sitting between them. The CDR3 reads CASRPPGRSYEQYF. The CDR3 region has the DNA TGTGCCAGCAGGCCGCCGGGTCGCTCCTACGAGCAGTACTTC.

The gene calls are TRBV6-4 and TRBJ2-7; no reliable D call. This CDR3 is built from 13 residues. The ends were cut back, 5 bases at V and 3 bases at J, with 11 bases in the middle. CDR1 and CDR2 (germline): MRHNA, SNTAGT. In DNA, the CDR3 is TGTGCCAGCAGTATGAGGTCCGGCTACGAGCAGTACTTC. Translated, it gives CASSMRSGYEQYF.

This chain connects TRBV6-1 to TRBJ2-7; D call uncertain. V was cut by 6 bases and J by 2 bases, with 11 bases left in between. CDR3 length: 13 amino acids. In germline, CDR1 is MNHNS, CDR2 SASEGT. The CDR3 nucleotides read TGTGCCAGCAGGCCACAGCTACCCTACGAGCAGTACTTC. This translates into CASRPQLPYEQYF.

V usage is TRBV7-9 and J usage is TRBJ2-3; D is unresolved. CDR3 size: 15 residues. Germline loops: CDR1 SEHNR, CDR2 FQNEAQ (reference sequence). V was trimmed by 7 bases and J by 2 bases, leaving 16 bases between them. This CDR3 reads CASMVAGGPTDTQYF. The CDR3 DNA reads TGTGCCAGCATGGTGGCAGGCGGTCCCACAGATACGCAGTATTTT.

The chain joins TRBV5-1 to TRBJ1-1, with 7 bases aligning to TRBD1. The V segment lost 8 bases and the J segment 2 bases; nucleotides outside the gene matches: 9. Germline V gene lookup returns CDR1 SGHRS and CDR2 YFSETQ. The CDR3 totals 14 residues. This CDR3 reads CASKLTGLNTEAFF. The CDR3 region has the DNA TGCGCCAGTAAATTGACAGGGCTTAACACTGAAGCTTTCTTT.

The chain uses TRBV27 and TRBJ2-2; TRBD1 agrees at 7 bases. CDR3 length equals 14 residues. Germline CDR1 MNHEY, CDR2 SMNVEV (reference sequence). The V segment lost 7 bases and the J segment 4 bases; nucleotides outside the gene matches: 6. The CDR3 nucleotides are TGTGCCAGCACCAATTACAGGGGCACCGGGGAGCTGTTTTTT. Translation: CASTNYRGTGELFF.

This chain uses TRBV7-6 with TRBJ1-5; D is unresolved. The germline V gene encodes CDR1 SGHVS and CDR2 FNYEAQ. Trimming cost V 1 base and J 6 bases, with 7 bases left between them. CDR3 length: 13 amino acids. The CDR3 nucleotides are TGTGCCAGCAGCTTAGATCCATCTCAGCCCCAGCATTTT. This gives the protein CASSLDPSQPQHF.

The genes are TRBV7-9 and TRBJ1-1; D is ambiguous. The CDR3 sequence is 12 residues long. V was clipped by 0 bases and J by 5 bases, with 4 bases between them. In germline, CDR1 is SEHNR, CDR2 FQNEAQ (reference sequence). The CDR3 DNA reads TGTGCCAGCAGCTTAGCCAGTACTGAAGCTTTCTTT. It yields the protein CASSLASTEAFF.

To note about this clone: This CDR3 is also generated by other DNA sequences in the sample. The chain combines TRBV7-3 with TRBJ2-1, with 12 bases fitting TRBD2. The CDR3 runs 16 residues. Unmatched junction bases numbered 4, after V lost 0 bases and J lost 7 bases. Germline CDR1 SGHTA, CDR2 FQGTGA. The CDR3 region has the DNA TGTGCCAGCAGCTTAACGCGCCTAGCGGGAGGGAATGAGCAGTTCTTC. The encoded protein is CASSLTRLAGGNEQFF.

This clone was observed once. J is TRBJ2-2 and V is TRBV28; 10 bases agree with TRBD2. V lost 2 bases and J lost 0; bases outside the gene matches: 21. Per the germline V gene, CDR1 is MDHEN and CDR2 is SYDVKM. The CDR3 has 23 amino acids. In DNA, the CDR3 is TGTGCCAGCAGTTTAGTTAGGAGATGGGCGTCTAGCGGGAGACAAACGAACACCGGGGAGCTGTTTTTT. It yields the protein CASSLVRRWASSGRQTNTGELFF. Filled out from reference TRBV28 and TRBJ2-2, the complete variable domain reads DVKVTQSSRYLVKRTGEKVFLECVQDMDHENMFWYRQDPGLGLRLIYFSYDVKMKEKGDIPEGYSVSREKKERFSLILESASTNQTSMYLCASSLVRRWASSGRQTNTGELFFGEGSRLTVL.

The gene calls are TRBV5-4 and TRBJ2-1, with 11 positions matching TRBD2. Trimming took 6 bases from V and 6 from J; bases not matched to a gene: 8. The V gene's germline CDR1 is SGHNT and CDR2 YYREEE (reference sequence). The CDR3 sequence is 15 residues long. CDR3 in DNA: TGTGCCAGCATCGCCGGGACTAGCGGATTCAATGAGCAGTTCTTC. Translating it yields CASIAGTSGFNEQFF.

The chain joins TRBV6-1 to TRBJ2-5; the match to TRBD1 covers 8 bases. CDR3 length: 14 amino acids. Trimming removed 11 bases from V and 1 base from J; junction bases left unmatched: 9. CDR1 and CDR2 (germline): MNHNS, SASEGT. This CDR3 is CAAYRGNSQETQYF. DNA for the CDR3: TGTGCCGCTTACAGGGGGAACAGCCAAGAGACCCAGTACTTC.

The chain joins TRBV5-1 to TRBJ2-1; tentative D call: TRBD2 (5 bases). The CDR3 extends over 15 amino acids. Deletions cut 6 bases from V and 5 bases from J, with 18 bases between. Germline assignment: CDR1 SGHRS and CDR2 YFSETQ. CDR3 in amino acids: CASTIGSGGHNEQFF. The CDR3 DNA sequence: TGCGCCAGCACGATAGGTTCCGGAGGACACAATGAGCAGTTCTTC.

This rearrangement joins TRBV28 to TRBJ2-5; possibly TRBD2 for D (6 bases). Trimming left V 7 bases short and J 4 bases short, with 16 bases between. CDR1 is MDHEN, CDR2 SYDVKM, per germline. The CDR3 has 14 amino acids. This chain's CDR3 is CASTTPLGGETQYF. The CDR3 DNA sequence: TGTGCCAGCACCACCCCCCTCGGGGGAGAGACCCAGTACTTC. Looking up the rest from reference TRBV28 and TRBJ2-5 gives the full variable domain: DVKVTQSSRYLVKRTGEKVFLECVQDMDHENMFWYRQDPGLGLRLIYFSYDVKMKEKGDIPEGYSVSREKKERFSLILESASTNQTSMYLCASTTPLGGETQYFGPGTRLLVL.

The chain has TRBV7-2 and TRBJ2-7; D uncertain. Germline loops: CDR1 SGHTA, CDR2 FQGNSA. Trimming cost V 1 base and J 6 bases, with 16 bases left between them. This CDR3 is 15 amino acids long. The CDR3 reads CASSLVATTPREQYF. The CDR3 nucleotides read TGTGCCAGCAGCTTAGTGGCCACCACCCCTCGCGAGCAGTACTTC.

This chain links TRBV18 with TRBJ2-7, with no clear D. The CDR3 is made up of 14 amino acids. Trimming took 2 bases from V and 2 from J, leaving 10 bases between them. Germline V lookup: CDR1 KGHSH, CDR2 LQKENI. The CDR3 DNA is TGTGCCAGCTCACCAGGATTCGTTACCTACGAGCAGTACTTC. It is translated as CASSPGFVTYEQYF.

This chain links TRBV11-1 with TRBJ2-7; 12 bases fit TRBD2. This CDR3 contains 15 residues. Germline V gene lookup returns CDR1 SGHAT and CDR2 FQDESV (reference sequence). The J segment lost 5 bases and the V segment lost 4 bases, leaving 6 bases of the junction unmatched. For the CDR3, the DNA is TGTGCCAGCAGCTCGACTAGCGGGAGCCCCAACGAGCAGTACTTC. Amino acids: CASSSTSGSPNEQYF.

This chain joins TRBV6-5 and TRBJ1-5; perhaps TRBD1 as D (6 bases). CDR3 size: 15 residues. CDR1 MNHEY and CDR2 SVGAGI come from the germline V gene. V lost 4 bases to trimming and J lost 6 bases, with 16 bases between them. Written as DNA, the CDR3 is TGTGCCAGCAGTTCTATGGGGGGGGCTACTCAGCCCCAGCATTTT. Residues: CASSSMGGATQPQHF.

J is TRBJ1-3 and V is TRBV9; D gene unclear. The V end lost 7 bases, the J end lost 1 base, and 9 bases lay between the germline ends. Per the germline V gene, CDR1 is SGDLS and CDR2 is YYNGEE. The CDR3 covers 13 residues. CDR3 residues: CASGAVSGNTIYF. The CDR3 DNA follows: TGTGCCAGCGGCGCAGTATCTGGAAACACCATATATTTT.

V gene TRBV11-2 combines with J gene TRBJ2-7; D not resolved. Germline-derived CDR1 and CDR2 are SGHAT and FQNNGV. The CDR3 is 15 amino acids. Deletions cut 0 bases from V and 6 bases from J, with 15 bases between. DNA for the CDR3: TGTGCCAGCAGCTTAGAAGGGCATATTGTCTCCGAGCAGTACTTC. Amino acid sequence: CASSLEGHIVSEQYF.

The rearrangement links TRBV7-3 to TRBJ2-3; D is unclear. V was shortened by 1 base and J by 1 base, with 6 bases between the two germline ends. The CDR3 has 14 amino acids. Germline V lookup: CDR1 SGHTA, CDR2 FQGTGA. The CDR3 coding sequence is TGTGCCAGCAGCTTAATGACGGGCACAGATACGCAGTATTTT. Encoded protein: CASSLMTGTDTQYF.

This chain joins TRBV7-2 and TRBJ2-2; D not certain. Trimming removed 1 base from V and 2 bases from J, with 8 bases in between. Germline assignment: CDR1 SGHTA and CDR2 FQGNSA. This CDR3 is 15 amino acids long. The CDR3 region has the DNA TGTGCCAGCAGCTTAGTTGGCGTCAACACCGGGGAGCTGTTTTTT. Its translation: CASSLVGVNTGELFF.

The chain links TRBV7-3 to TRBJ2-1; the D gene could be TRBD1 or TRBD2 (5 bases each). The CDR3 has 16 residues. Germline V gives CDR1 SGHTA, CDR2 FQGTGA. Trimming stripped 2 bases from V and 0 bases from J, with 11 bases between. CDR3 in DNA: TGTGCCAGCAGCTTAGTCGCAGGGAGCTCCTACAATGAGCAGTTCTTC. It translates to CASSLVAGSSYNEQFF.

The chain has TRBV21-1 and TRBJ1-6. TRBV21-1 is marked as a pseudogene. The CDR3 consists of 15 residues. CDR3 nucleotides: TGTGCCAGCAGCAGGCTAAATCGGGTTAATTCACCCCTCCACTTT. Amino acids: CASSRLNRVNSPLHF.

The V gene is TRBV7-2, the J gene TRBJ2-4, with D perhaps matching TRBD1 (6 bases). Looked up from germline, CDR1 is SGHTA and CDR2 is FQGNSA. The V gene lost 2 bases and the J gene lost 4 bases, with 12 bases spanning the gap. This CDR3 is 15 amino acids long. The CDR3 DNA sequence: TGTGCCAGCAGCTTAACAGGGTTTGAGAAAAACATTCAGTACTTC. Translation: CASSLTGFEKNIQYF.

The rearrangement links TRBV4-1 to TRBJ1-5; TRBD1 matches 7 bases. CDR1 and CDR2 from the germline V gene are MGHRA and YSYEKL. Germline trimming cut 1 base from V and 7 bases from J; bases unmatched to any gene: 4. The CDR3 has 14 residues. CDR3 sequence (DNA): TGCGCCAGCAGCCAAGCGCAGGGGGTCCAGCCCCAGCATTTT. Translated, it gives CASSQAQGVQPQHF.